The 18 T cell receptor beta chains below all came from one sample that was sequenced in a study of cytomegalovirus exposure and HLA in healthy donors. Researchers ran the PCR with 60 Vbeta and 13 Jbeta primers. Some clones are missing from TCRdb's copy, which holds only in-frame ones; the method was immunoSEQ multiplex PCR. The sample holds roughly 140,000 clones, 75% to 80% seen once. The source material was PBMCs. The receptors shown here come from a man between 18 and 29 years old in good health and CMV-seronegative.

The gene calls are TRBV5-8 and TRBJ1-1; 8 bases align to TRBD1. J lost 4 bases, V lost 5 bases, and 4 bases had no gene match. Germline V gene lookup returns CDR1 SGHTS and CDR2 YDEGEE. The CDR3 length is 13 residues. This chain's CDR3 is CASRRDRPTEAFF. DNA of the CDR3: TGTGCCAGCAGACGGGACAGGCCCACTGAAGCTTTCTTT.

This clone occurred a few times. The chain joins TRBV27 to TRBJ1-1; possible D gene TRBD1, 6 bases. CDR1 and CDR2 from the germline V gene are MNHEY and SMNVEV (reference sequence). The length of the CDR3 is 12 residues. V lost 2 bases and J 8 bases, leaving 9 bases between the germline ends. The CDR3 DNA follows: TGTGCCAGCAGTTTAAGGGGGACCGAAGCTTTCTTT. Translated: CASSLRGTEAFF.

The chain joins TRBV28 to TRBJ1-4; D is unresolved. The V gene's germline CDR1 is MDHEN and CDR2 SYDVKM. This CDR3 spans 13 amino acids. The germline V and J ends were trimmed by 7 bases and 4 bases, with 10 bases remaining between them. The CDR3 coding sequence is TGTGCCAGCACCCTTCAGGATAATGAAAAACTGTTTTTT. As protein: CASTLQDNEKLFF.

The chain links TRBV5-4 to TRBJ2-1; 8 positions agree with TRBD2. Germline CDR1 reads SGHNT; CDR2 reads YYREEE (reference sequence). The J segment lost 9 bases and the V segment lost 4 bases, leaving 18 bases of the junction unmatched. The CDR3 totals 17 residues. The DNA of the CDR3 is TGTGCCAGCAGCCGTTTATCCGCGGGAGGCGCTTTTAGTGAGCAGTTCTTC. This encodes CASSRLSAGGAFSEQFF. The full variable domain, with the rest looked up from reference TRBV5-4 and TRBJ2-1, is ETGVTQSPTHLIKTRGQQVTLRCSSQSGHNTVSWYQQALGQGPQFIFQYYREEENGRGNFPPRFSGLQFPNYSSELNVNALELDDSALYLCASSRLSAGGAFSEQFFGPGTRLTVL.

The rearrangement links TRBV11-3 to TRBJ2-3, with 8 bases that match TRBD2. In germline, CDR1 is SGHNT, CDR2 YENEEA. Losses at the gene ends were 5 bases for V and 3 bases for J; bases not matched to a gene: 7. This CDR3 has 15 amino acids. The CDR3 DNA reads TGTGCCAGCAGCCTCCGGGGGGGTTTGACAGATACGCAGTATTTT. Encoded protein: CASSLRGGLTDTQYF.

For this clone: One end of the junction does not line up with germline, which may come from a read error. The chain uses TRBV27 and TRBJ2-1; 7 nucleotides match TRBD2. Per germline, CDR1 MNHEY and CDR2 SMNVEV (reference sequence). The CDR3 consists of 16 residues. In nucleotides, the CDR3 is TGTGCCAGCAGTCTATCCCCTAGCGGAGTATACAATGAGCAGTTCTTC. Protein: CASSLSPSGVYNEQFF.

The chain links TRBV27 to TRBJ1-2; 7 bases align to TRBD1. Germline V lookup: CDR1 MNHEY, CDR2 SMNVEV (reference sequence). The CDR3 is 15 residues long. J gave up 4 bases and V 2 bases, and 7 bases lay outside the gene matches. Here the CDR3 reads CASSLRYRGPYGYTF. CDR3 DNA sequence: TGTGCCAGCAGTTTACGGTACAGGGGTCCCTATGGCTACACCTTC.

J is TRBJ2-7 and V is TRBV21-1; TRBD2, the D gene given by the table, was not confirmed from the DNA. TRBV21-1 has pseudogene status. The CDR3 is 17 residues long. The CDR3 coding sequence is TGTGCCAGCAGCCCTATGAGTCGTGGTGTGAGGTCCTACGAGCAGTACTTC. This sequence encodes CASSPMSRGVRSYEQYF.

The V and J genes are TRBV5-1 and TRBJ1-1; TRBD1 matches 8 bases. Germline V gene lookup returns CDR1 SGHRS and CDR2 YFSETQ. J lost 4 bases, V lost 4 bases, and 6 bases had no gene match. The CDR3 has 14 residues. The CDR3 region has the DNA TGCGCCAGCAGCGGAGGGACAGGATTCACTGAAGCTTTCTTT. Protein product: CASSGGTGFTEAFF.

The chain links TRBV5-4 to TRBJ2-5; the match to TRBD1 covers 10 bases. With the DNA end fitting TRBJ2-7 better, the J assignment may be wrong. The CDR3 has 14 residues. CDR1 SGHNT and CDR2 YYREEE come from the germline V gene (reference sequence). CDR3 amino acids: CASSSGQGLYEQYF. DNA of the CDR3: TGTGCCAGCAGCTCGGGACAGGGGCTCTACGAGCAGTACTTC.

The J gene is TRBJ2-3, the V gene TRBV2, with 8 bases lining up with TRBD2. The V segment lost 6 bases and the J segment 0 bases; nucleotides outside the gene matches: 5. This CDR3 is built from 15 residues. CDR1 is SNHLY and CDR2 is FYNNEI in the germline V gene. DNA for the CDR3: TGTGCCAGCAGCGGGGGGGCGGCTAGCACAGATACGCAGTATTTT. It yields the protein CASSGGAASTDTQYF.

This clone was picked up a small number of times. The gene calls are TRBV19 and TRBJ2-3, with 7 bases identical to TRBD2. CDR3 length: 14 residues. With V trimmed by 7 bases and J by 0 bases, 4 bases remained unmatched. The germline gives CDR1 LNHDA, CDR2 SQIVND (reference sequence). CDR3 protein: CASTRAGSTDTQYF. The CDR3 nucleotides are TGTGCCAGTACCCGAGCGGGGAGCACAGATACGCAGTATTTT.

V usage is TRBV11-2 and J usage is TRBJ2-7, with TRBD1 identical over 10 bases. This CDR3 is built from 15 residues. The V segment lost 5 bases and the J segment 6 bases; nucleotides outside the gene matches: 10. Germline-derived CDR1 and CDR2 are SGHAT and FQNNGV. CDR3 protein: CASSKPTGGLLEQYF. The CDR3 nucleotides read TGTGCCAGCAGCAAACCGACAGGGGGCCTACTCGAGCAGTACTTC.

As concerns this clone: Germline and junction disagree at one end, which may indicate a read error. This CDR3 reads CASSFDRGRALF. In DNA form, the CDR3 reads TGTGCCAGCAGCTTCGACAGGGGCCGAGCCCTTTTT. V gene TRBV11-2 combines with J gene TRBJ2-3, with 8 bases aligning to TRBD1. Germline loops: CDR1 SGHAT, CDR2 FQNNGV. The CDR3 length is 12 residues.

The chain couples TRBV19 to TRBJ2-3, with 12 bases fitting TRBD1. The germline gives CDR1 LNHDA, CDR2 SQIVND (reference sequence). The V gene end was trimmed by 3 bases and the J gene end by 2 bases; junction bases not matched to a gene: 0. The length of the CDR3 is 15 residues. The CDR3 reads CASSMGQGATDTQYF. CDR3 bases: TGTGCCAGTAGTATGGGACAGGGGGCCACAGATACGCAGTATTTT.

This chain links TRBV27 with TRBJ2-1; 7 bases map to TRBD1. The V segment lost 5 bases and the J segment 10 bases; nucleotides outside the gene matches: 8. Germline CDR1 is MNHEY and CDR2 is SMNVEV (reference sequence). The CDR3 is 13 residues long. Written as DNA, the CDR3 is TGTGCCAGCAGTATCGTAGGGGGCCAGGAGCAGTTCTTC. Translation: CASSIVGGQEQFF.

The J gene is TRBJ1-2, the V gene TRBV2, with D unclear. The CDR3 contains 15 residues. Germline assignment: CDR1 SNHLY and CDR2 FYNNEI. With 6 bases removed from V and 1 base from J, the gap between germline ends came to 15 bases. The CDR3 is CASRGPTDLNYGYTF. CDR3 in DNA: TGTGCCAGCAGGGGCCCCACAGACCTTAACTATGGCTACACCTTC.

The chain couples TRBV7-9 to TRBJ2-2, with 8 nucleotides matching TRBD1. With V trimmed by 1 base and J by 2 bases, 9 bases remained unmatched. From germline, CDR1 is SEHNR and CDR2 FQNEAQ (reference sequence). The CDR3 is 18 residues long. The CDR3 loop is CASSLVGRGRFNTGELFF. The CDR3 DNA is TGTGCCAGCAGCTTAGTTGGCAGGGGGCGCTTCAACACCGGGGAGCTGTTTTTT.